A single sample is the source of the 27 T cell receptor beta chains below, sequenced in a study of cytomegalovirus exposure and HLA in healthy donors. It was with 60 Vbeta and 13 Jbeta primers that the PCR ran. TCRdb keeps only in-frame clones here, not all; method: immunoSEQ multiplex PCR. The sample holds over 150,000 clones; 65% to 85% are singletons and the top ten take under 3%. The specimen was PBMCs. These receptors were obtained from a woman in her 30s in good health and CMV-seronegative.

The V and J genes are TRBV6-5 and TRBJ2-3; tentative D call: TRBD1 (6 bases). Per the germline V gene, CDR1 is MNHEY and CDR2 is SVGAGI. V lost 5 bases to trimming and J lost 10 bases, with 13 bases between them. The CDR3 extends over 12 amino acids. The CDR3 sequence: CASSPGGEAQYF. CDR3 coding DNA: TGTGCCAGCAGTCCTGGGGGCGAGGCGCAGTATTTT.

V is TRBV5-1 and J is TRBJ2-5; TRBD1 agrees at 9 bases. V shed 0 bases, J shed 5 bases, and the junction held 5 bases outside the gene matches. The CDR3 extends over 15 amino acids. CDR1 and CDR2 (germline): SGHRS, YFSETQ. The CDR3 nucleotides are TGCGCCAGCAGCTTGGGGACAGGGGCGAGGGAGACCCAGTACTTC. Translation: CASSLGTGARETQYF.

V is TRBV7-2 and J is TRBJ2-6; 7 bases are a match to TRBD2. The CDR3 sequence is 15 residues long. The germline CDR1 and CDR2 sequences are SGHTA and FQGNSA. The ends lost 6 bases at V and 5 bases at J; junction bases unmatched: 7. CDR3 sequence (DNA): TGTGCCAGCAGGAGTGGCGGGAGAAGGGCCAACGTCCTGACTTTC. Translated, it gives CASRSGGRRANVLTF.

A single count supports this clone. This rearrangement joins TRBV6-4 to TRBJ1-1; D may be TRBD1 (6 bases). This CDR3 spans 14 amino acids. V was trimmed by 6 bases and J by 1 base, leaving 12 bases between them. Looked up from germline, CDR1 is MRHNA and CDR2 is SNTAGT. In DNA form, the CDR3 reads TGTGCCAGCAGACTTACAGGGACGAACACTGAAGCTTTCTTT. Protein product: CASRLTGTNTEAFF.

This clone has only a few counts. The chain has TRBV30 and TRBJ2-5; TRBD2 might be the D (5 bases). This CDR3 is built from 12 residues. V lost 1 base, J lost 3 bases, and 6 bases lay in between. Germline CDR1 reads GTSNPN; CDR2 reads SVGIG (reference sequence). The CDR3 DNA follows: TGTGCCTGGAGTGCGGGGAAAGAGACCCAGTACTTC. Amino acids: CAWSAGKETQYF.

The J gene is TRBJ1-6, the V gene TRBV5-1; 9 nucleotides line up with TRBD1. CDR3 length: 16 residues. Germline V gives CDR1 SGHRS, CDR2 YFSETQ. The trim removed 4 bases at V and 7 bases at J, leaving 9 bases unmatched. CDR3 in DNA: TGCGCCAGCAGCGCGGATGGGGGACAGGGAAATTCACCCCTCCACTTT. Translation: CASSADGGQGNSPLHF.

The genes are TRBV5-1 and TRBJ2-1, with TRBD1 as a possible D gene (5 bases). V was clipped by 3 bases and J by 5 bases, with 12 bases between them. The CDR3 contains 14 residues. Germline lookup yields CDR1 SGHRS and CDR2 YFSETQ. Here the CDR3 reads CASSSQGPHNEQFF. CDR3 nucleotides: TGCGCCAGCAGCTCTCAGGGCCCCCACAATGAGCAGTTCTTC.

This clone was picked up a small number of times. This rearrangement joins TRBV18 to TRBJ1-2, with D uncertain. Trimming took off 3 bases at V and 6 bases at J, with 8 bases between the two ends. Germline CDR1 and CDR2: KGHSH and LQKENI. There are 12 residues in the CDR3. CDR3 sequence (DNA): TGTGCCAGCTCACCGGGCCTTGATGGCTACACCTTC. Its protein is CASSPGLDGYTF.

The rearrangement links TRBV11-2 to TRBJ2-7; no clear D. Trimming removed 3 bases from V and 0 bases from J, with 12 bases in between. Germline V gives CDR1 SGHAT, CDR2 FQNNGV. The CDR3 extends over 15 amino acids. In DNA form, the CDR3 reads TGTGCCAGCAGCTTGGGCGTTTTTAGCTCCTACGAGCAGTACTTC. It translates to CASSLGVFSSYEQYF.

The V gene is TRBV25-1, the J gene TRBJ2-5, with D maybe TRBD1 (5 bases). The assigned J gene may be wrong: the sequence end matches TRBJ2-7 better. Germline lookup yields CDR1 MGHDK and CDR2 SYGVNS. The CDR3 has 14 amino acids. The CDR3 DNA reads as TGTGCCAGCAGTGAGCCGCAGGGAAGATACGAGCAGTACTTC. Translating it yields CASSEPQGRYEQYF.

V usage is TRBV6-6 and J usage is TRBJ2-5; 7 bases align to TRBD2. Looked up from germline, CDR1 is MNHNY and CDR2 is SVGAGI (reference sequence). J gave up 5 bases and V 8 bases, and 14 bases lay outside the gene matches. The CDR3 has 15 residues. The CDR3 coding sequence is TGTGCCAGCGGAAAATGGGCGGGAGAGGGGGAGACCCAGTACTTC. This codes for CASGKWAGEGETQYF.

The chain uses TRBV7-3 and TRBJ2-2; D possibly corresponds to TRBD1 (6 bases). Germline assignment: CDR1 SGHTA and CDR2 FQGTGA. V dropped 5 bases and J dropped 6 bases, with 13 bases sitting between them. There are 14 residues in the CDR3. CDR3 DNA sequence: TGTGCCAGCAGCCTTAGACAGGTCCCCGGGGAGCTGTTTTTT. Translating gives CASSLRQVPGELFF.

The chain couples TRBV11-2 to TRBJ2-1, with D possibly being TRBD1 (5 bases). This CDR3 region has 15 residues. Germline V CDR1 and CDR2: SGHAT, FQNNGV. V gave up 5 bases and J gave up 6 bases, with 17 bases separating them. CDR3 region: CASSHRYQGINEQFF. The CDR3 region has the DNA TGTGCCAGCAGCCACCGATACCAGGGTATCAATGAGCAGTTCTTC.

The genes are TRBV4-1 and TRBJ2-7; TRBD1 is a possible D gene (6 bases). V was clipped by 1 base and J by 5 bases, with 15 bases between them. This CDR3 region has 15 residues. Germline V gives CDR1 MGHRA, CDR2 YSYEKL. CDR3 loop: CASSQVKQGFHEQYF. CDR3 nucleotides: TGCGCCAGCAGCCAAGTTAAGCAGGGGTTCCACGAGCAGTACTTC.

The chain uses TRBV10-1 and TRBJ2-6, with 8 nucleotides matching TRBD1. J lost 4 bases, V lost 8 bases, and 16 bases had no gene match. CDR1 is WNHNN, CDR2 SYGVQD, per germline (reference sequence). The CDR3 has 18 amino acids. The CDR3 sequence: CASSPGQVKWRGANVLTF. CDR3 DNA: TGCGCCAGCTCCCCGGGACAGGTGAAGTGGCGGGGGGCCAACGTCCTGACTTTC.

The rearrangement uses TRBV4-2 and TRBJ2-7, with D unresolved. In germline, CDR1 is LGHNA, CDR2 YNFKEQ. Trimming left V 0 bases short and J 4 bases short, with 10 bases between. The CDR3 spans 14 residues. In DNA form, the CDR3 reads TGTGCCAGCAGCCAAGATGCTAGTTGGTACGAGCAGTACTTC. Amino acid sequence: CASSQDASWYEQYF.

This clone was seen a few times. The chain couples TRBV5-1 to TRBJ2-7; D perhaps matches TRBD1 (6 bases). Trimming stripped 0 bases from V and 2 bases from J, with 12 bases between. Germline V CDR1 and CDR2: SGHRS, YFSETQ. This CDR3 has 15 amino acids. The CDR3 reads CASSLDRVPAYEQYF. DNA for the CDR3: TGCGCCAGCAGCTTGGACAGGGTACCCGCCTACGAGCAGTACTTC.

The chain combines TRBV2 with TRBJ2-1, with a weak D call TRBD1 (5 bases). The CDR3 length is 10 residues. Trimming took 6 bases from V and 13 from J, leaving 10 bases between them. Germline CDR1 SNHLY, CDR2 FYNNEI. For the CDR3, the DNA is TGTGCCAGCAGGCAGGGTAGTCAGTTCTTC. Its protein product is CASRQGSQFF.

V usage is TRBV28 and J usage is TRBJ1-2; no reliable D call. Germline CDR1 and CDR2: MDHEN and SYDVKM. The CDR3 runs 13 residues. V gave up 2 bases and J gave up 4 bases, with 8 bases separating them. The CDR3 DNA sequence: TGTGCCAGCAGTTTAGTAACGGTCTATGGCTACACCTTC. It specifies CASSLVTVYGYTF.

The chain combines TRBV18 with TRBJ2-5; D possibly corresponds to TRBD1 (6 bases). CDR3 length equals 14 residues. Trimming removed 3 bases at V and 2 bases at J, with 10 bases between. Germline assignment: CDR1 KGHSH and CDR2 LQKENI. CDR3 nucleotides: TGTGCCAGCTCACCGGGAACAGGGCAAGAGACCCAGTACTTC. Residues: CASSPGTGQETQYF.

Of note for this clone: Distinct nucleotide sequences in the sample also encode this CDR3. This chain links TRBV9 with TRBJ2-3, with no clear D. V dropped 0 bases and J dropped 3 bases, with 8 bases sitting between them. CDR1 is SGDLS, CDR2 YYNGEE, per germline. There are 14 residues in the CDR3. Written as DNA, the CDR3 is TGTGCCAGCAGCGTAGACTCTCCGACAGATACGCAGTATTTT. This translates into CASSVDSPTDTQYF.

The rearrangement joins TRBV5-6 to TRBJ1-1; tentatively, D is TRBD1 (6 bases). The CDR3 is 11 residues long. Trimming took 1 base from V and 10 from J, leaving 8 bases between them. Looked up from germline, CDR1 is SGHDT and CDR2 is YYEEEE. The CDR3 spells CASSLWGRAFF. CDR3 coding DNA: TGTGCCAGCAGCTTGTGGGGGCGAGCTTTCTTT.

V gene TRBV4-2 combines with J gene TRBJ2-2, with TRBD1 as a possible D gene (6 bases). Trimming removed 4 bases at V and 4 bases at J, with 13 bases between. This CDR3 is built from 15 residues. CDR1 LGHNA and CDR2 YNFKEQ come from the germline V gene. The CDR3: CASSLRRGGTGELFF. The CDR3 region has the DNA TGTGCCAGCAGCCTTCGCAGGGGTGGCACCGGGGAGCTGTTTTTT.

The chain employs TRBV19 and TRBJ2-2; 9 bases are a match to TRBD2. This CDR3 has 15 residues. V lost 8 bases to trimming and J lost 1 base; unmatched junction nucleotides: 5. The germline V gene encodes CDR1 LNHDA and CDR2 SQIVND (reference sequence). For the CDR3, the DNA is TGTGCCAGTCGAAGCGGGGGGCTGAACACCGGGGAGCTGTTTTTT. It translates to CASRSGGLNTGELFF.

This chain joins TRBV5-1 and TRBJ1-1; 8 nucleotides line up with TRBD1. V dropped 3 bases and J dropped 4; count of bases not matched to a gene: 5. This CDR3 is 14 amino acids long. From germline, CDR1 is SGHRS and CDR2 YFSETQ. This CDR3 reads CASSYDRGVTEAFF. The CDR3 bases are TGCGCCAGCAGCTATGACAGGGGAGTCACTGAAGCTTTCTTT.

This clone was found once. V is TRBV7-9 and J is TRBJ1-1; D is perhaps TRBD1 (5 bases). CDR3 length equals 14 residues. The germline CDR1 and CDR2 sequences are SEHNR and FQNEAQ (reference sequence). Trimming removed 7 bases at V and 0 bases at J, with 12 bases between. CDR3 in DNA: TGTGCCAGCACCGGGGGTGGCATGAACACTGAAGCTTTCTTT. Translating it yields CASTGGGMNTEAFF.

CDR3 sequence: CASASSGTVAEQYF. CDR3 nucleotide sequence: TGTGCCAGCGCCTCGTCCGGGACTGTCGCTGAGCAGTACTTC. The chain recombines TRBV9 with TRBJ2-7; a possible D gene is TRBD2 (6 bases). Germline CDR1 SGDLS, CDR2 YYNGEE. The CDR3 is 14 amino acids. V gave up 7 bases and J gave up 7 bases, with 21 bases separating them.